Sequencing of this T cell receptor (beta chain) was carried out in a study of blood T cell repertoires in COVID-19. Study-level background: PBMCs, B-cell-depleted T cells, or T cells provided the cDNA or gDNA that made up the material.

Germline V CDR1 and CDR2: MNHEY, SVGEGT. Trimming pared 5 bases from V and 0 bases from J, leaving 8 bases between. The CDR3 is 14 residues long. The data were produced by immunoSEQ multiplex PCR, yet TCRdb's version contains in-frame clones alone and is incomplete. The table includes 200,000 to 250,000 clones, around 83% detected once. The J gene is TRBJ1-5, the V gene TRBV6-2 or TRBV6-3, with D possibly matching TRBD1 (5 bases). Sequenced sample: PBMCs or T cells enriched from blood (not recorded which). The receptor was isolated from a woman in her thirties or forties who had recovered from COVID-19. The CDR3: CASSRTTSNQPQHF. CDR3 sequence (DNA): TGTGCCAGCAGTCGGACAACTAGCAATCAGCCCCAGCATTTT.